This entry is about one T cell receptor beta chain. Its binding antigen is unknown. Qualities for individual bases were not recorded, and no much larger clone is one base off. CDR1 and CDR2 are drawn from the germline V gene: SGDLS, YYNGEE. Measured from the cysteine to the phenylalanine, the CDR3 is 15 residues long. Just CDR3 DNA is preserved here, 45 bases in frame from base 1. V lost 0 bases and J lost 8 bases, and the count of bases not matched to a germline gene is 7. These data are taken from a study of blood T cell repertoires in COVID-19 (dated by TCRdb to about 2020). Regarding the complete study: Samples from collaborators originated in the United States, Italy and Spain and spanned both the acute and convalescent phases of COVID-19. Nearly every sample came with metadata listing a de-identified subject ID, COVID-19 status, age in years and sex. The prospective study material was composed of cDNA or gDNA derived from T cells, B-cell-depleted T cells, or PBMCs. Subjects who had been exposed to COVID-19, were actively infected with it, or had recovered from it provided the deeply sampled blood TCRbeta repertoires that made up the dataset. The samples were drawn from the first 160 participants of the ongoing ImmuneRACE study and from 1,254 subjects provided by 6 global collaborators. HLA class I and class II types, where available, came from metadata supplied by the sample provider rather than from assay-based typing. The repertoires were made available in a free public database intended to serve as a resource for research on the immune response to SARS-CoV-2.

Collaborating institutions collected whole blood in K2EDTA tubes following their own protocols. Collaborator samples were shipped for TCRbeta analysis as frozen whole blood, isolated PBMCs, or DNA extracted from either sample type. General conclusions and limits of the study: The amount of clinical and demographic metadata varied by source and participant and was provided uncurated.

The immunoSEQ Assay, a bias-controlled multiplex PCR, was used to amplify TCRbeta CDR3 regions from genomic DNA. Turning to the authors' computational methods: The number of nucleated cells in each sample was estimated by amplification of reference gene primers within the assay. To quantify the absolute abundance of each unique TCRbeta CDR3 rearrangement, sequence reads were collapsed and filtered. Productive Simpson clonality was computed per sample as the square root of Simpson's diversity index over productive rearrangements. The source is immuneACCESS, and TCRdb retained only in-frame sequences with V and J called. Part of the clones is not carried over; for the studies checked, unresolved V genes explain less than half of this, and the remainder is unexplained. The DNA gave D and trimming, while V, J and clone size come from that table. For this sample there are a few hundred thousand clones; around nine tenths appear just once. The ten largest account for 2% to 2.5% of the sample.

The V gene is TRBV9 and the J gene is TRBJ2-4, and 8 junction bases match TRBD1. The sequence came from a man aged 45 to 65 with acute or convalescent COVID-19. Input material: peripheral blood. The CDR3 region has the sequence CASSVGAGGSDIQYF. The bases are TGTGCCAGCAGCGTAGGGGCAGGGGGCTCGGACATTCAGTACTTC.